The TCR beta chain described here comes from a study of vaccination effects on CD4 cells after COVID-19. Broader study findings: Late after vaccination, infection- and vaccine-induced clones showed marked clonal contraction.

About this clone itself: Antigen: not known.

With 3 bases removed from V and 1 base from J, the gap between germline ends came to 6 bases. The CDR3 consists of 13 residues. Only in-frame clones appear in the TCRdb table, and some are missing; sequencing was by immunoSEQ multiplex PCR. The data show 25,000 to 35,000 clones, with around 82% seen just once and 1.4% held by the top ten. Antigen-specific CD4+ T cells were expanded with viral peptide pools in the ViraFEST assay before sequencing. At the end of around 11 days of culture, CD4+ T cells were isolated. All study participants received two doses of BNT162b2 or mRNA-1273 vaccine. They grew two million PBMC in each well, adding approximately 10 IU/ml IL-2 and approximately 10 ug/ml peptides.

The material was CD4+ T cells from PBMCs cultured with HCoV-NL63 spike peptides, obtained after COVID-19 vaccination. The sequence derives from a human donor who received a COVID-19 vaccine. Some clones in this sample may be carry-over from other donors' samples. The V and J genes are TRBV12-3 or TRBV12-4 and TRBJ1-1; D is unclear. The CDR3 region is CASSFQENTEAFF. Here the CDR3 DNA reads TGTGCCAGCAGTTTCCAGGAGAACACTGAAGCTTTCTTT.